This T cell receptor beta chain was documented in a study of blood T cell repertoires in COVID-19. Germline lookup yields CDR1 SGHDT and CDR2 YYEEEE. The CDR3 length is 14 residues. Unmatched junction bases numbered 6, after V lost 4 bases and J lost 8 bases. Profiling relied on immunoSEQ multiplex PCR, and the TCRdb table lists in-frame clones only, not all of them. Of around 240,000 clones listed, roughly 84% are singletons. Sequences were obtained from peripheral blood. The receptor comes from a man aged 40-49 years with acute or convalescent COVID-19. J is TRBJ1-6 and V is TRBV5-6; 7 nucleotides agree with TRBD1. CDR3 in DNA: TGTGCCAGCAGCGAGGACAGGCAAGATTCACCCCTCCACTTT. Translating gives CASSEDRQDSPLHF.